One sample yielded the 10 T cell receptor beta chains listed below, sequenced in a study of graft-versus-host responses after intestinal transplantation listed by TCRdb under 2021. The library was obtained by the immunoSEQ multiplex PCR assay. The table was pulled from immuneACCESS by TCRdb, which kept in-frame rearrangements only. Such tables lose some clones; where checked, under half of the loss comes from unresolved V genes, and the rest has no known cause. The sample records around 90,000 clones, about 93% of which are singletons. About 0.5% of the sample is in the top ten clones. These receptors are not linked to any known antigen. In light of the paper, this sample's time point label describes: cells obtained before transplantation from donor or recipient. The sequencing here drew on unstimulated CD8+ T cells sorted from spleen or lymph node cells, taken before intestinal transplant. The receptor set was obtained from a human donor who received an intestinal transplant.

The chain links TRBV27 to TRBJ2-5, with 8 bases aligning to TRBD2. The J call may be wrong; the DNA end is better matched by TRBJ2-7. The CDR3 spans 16 residues. The germline CDR1 and CDR2 sequences are MNHEY and SMNVEV (reference sequence). The CDR3 loop is CASSSTSGLWTYEQYF. In DNA, the CDR3 is TGTGCCAGCAGTTCCACTAGCGGTCTCTGGACCTACGAGCAGTACTTC.

The chain has TRBV12-5 and TRBJ2-4, with 9 bases aligning to TRBD1. Trimming cost V 1 base and J 6 bases; bases outside gene matches: 10. The CDR3 spans 17 residues. The germline V gene has CDR1 LGHNT and CDR2 FRNRAP. The CDR3 loop is CASGLDTGGEVVNIQYF. In DNA form, the CDR3 reads TGTGCTAGTGGTTTGGACACAGGGGGCGAGGTGGTAAACATTCAGTACTTC.

V is TRBV7-6 and J is TRBJ2-7, with TRBD1 matching 7 bases. The CDR3 contains 12 residues. CDR1 SGHVS and CDR2 FNYEAQ come from the germline V gene. Germline trimming cut 6 bases from V and 5 bases from J; bases unmatched to any gene: 4. The CDR3 coding sequence is TGTGCCAGCAGTTTGACAGGGAACGAGCAGTACTTC. Protein: CASSLTGNEQYF.

The chain employs TRBV7-9 and TRBJ2-1; TRBD1 matches 9 bases. V was pared by 5 bases and J by 7 bases, with 9 bases of the junction left unmatched. This CDR3 contains 15 residues. The V gene's germline CDR1 is SEHNR and CDR2 FQNEAQ (reference sequence). The CDR3 sequence is CASSETGGVSNEQFF. CDR3 sequence (DNA): TGTGCCAGCAGCGAGACAGGGGGGGTTTCGAATGAGCAGTTCTTC.

The CDR3: CSVTRNEQFF. The CDR3 region has the DNA TGCAGCGTTACTAGGAATGAGCAGTTCTTC. The gene calls are TRBV29-1 and TRBJ2-1, with D tentatively TRBD2 (5 bases). The CDR3 consists of 10 residues. V lost 5 bases, J lost 7 bases, and 6 bases lay in between. Per the germline V gene, CDR1 is SQVTM and CDR2 is ANQGSEA.

The V gene is TRBV5-6, the J gene TRBJ2-7, with D maybe TRBD2 (6 bases). Germline lookup yields CDR1 SGHDT and CDR2 YYEEEE. The V and J ends lost 2 bases and 3 bases respectively, with 9 bases between them. The CDR3 has 13 amino acids. This CDR3 reads CASSLLAFYEQYF. In DNA, the CDR3 is TGTGCCAGCAGCTTACTAGCCTTCTACGAGCAGTACTTC.

This clone occurred once. This chain connects TRBV19 to TRBJ2-2, with a weak D call TRBD1 (5 bases). Per the germline V gene, CDR1 is LNHDA and CDR2 is SQIVND (reference sequence). The CDR3 is 14 residues long. Trimming cost V 3 bases and J 7 bases, with 12 bases left between them. The CDR3 sequence: CASSIFPQGGELFF. CDR3 nucleotide sequence: TGTGCCAGTAGTATCTTCCCCCAGGGCGGGGAGCTGTTTTTT.

The chain joins TRBV7-9 to TRBJ2-7, with 12 bases lining up with TRBD2. Losses at the gene ends were 10 bases for V and 5 bases for J; bases not matched to a gene: 3. CDR1 and CDR2 from the germline V gene are SEHNR and FQNEAQ (reference sequence). This CDR3 has 12 amino acids. Here the CDR3 DNA reads TGTGCCACCCGACTAGCGGGAGACGAGCAGTACTTC. It is translated as CATRLAGDEQYF. Together with reference TRBV7-9 and TRBJ2-7, the CDR3 gives the full variable domain: DTGVSQNPRHKITKRGQNVTFRCDPISEHNRLYWYRQTLGQGPEFLTYFQNEAQLEKSRLLSDRFSAERPKGSFSTLEIQRTEQGDSAMYLCATRLAGDEQYFGPGTRLTVT.

This clone was recorded a few times. The V and J genes are TRBV4-1 and TRBJ2-7; 9 positions agree with TRBD1. Losses at the gene ends were 5 bases for V and 3 bases for J; bases not matched to a gene: 5. CDR3 size: 14 residues. CDR1 MGHRA and CDR2 YSYEKL come from the germline V gene. CDR3: CASSLGTGSYEQYF. DNA for the CDR3: TGCGCCAGCAGCTTAGGGACAGGGAGCTACGAGCAGTACTTC.

The chain employs TRBV7-6 and TRBJ1-2, with 9 bases matching TRBD1. The CDR3 covers 15 residues. V shed 4 bases, J shed 4 bases, and the junction held 7 bases outside the gene matches. The germline CDR1 and CDR2 sequences are SGHVS and FNYEAQ. The CDR3 is CASSSGTGIGYGYTF. CDR3 nucleotide sequence: TGTGCCAGCAGCTCCGGGACAGGGATCGGCTATGGCTACACCTTC.